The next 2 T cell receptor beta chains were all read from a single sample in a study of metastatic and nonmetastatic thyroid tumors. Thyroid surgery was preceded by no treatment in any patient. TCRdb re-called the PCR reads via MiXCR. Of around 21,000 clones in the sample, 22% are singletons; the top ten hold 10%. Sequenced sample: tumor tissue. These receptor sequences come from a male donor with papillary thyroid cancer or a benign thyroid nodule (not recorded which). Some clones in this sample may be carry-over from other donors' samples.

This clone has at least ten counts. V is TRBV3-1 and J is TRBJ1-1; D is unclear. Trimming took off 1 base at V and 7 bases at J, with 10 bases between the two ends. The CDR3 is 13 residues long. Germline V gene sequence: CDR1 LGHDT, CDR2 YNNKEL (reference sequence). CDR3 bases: TGTGCCAGCAGCCAAGCCGGGGAGGTTGAAGCTTTCTTT. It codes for CASSQAGEVEAFF.

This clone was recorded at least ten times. The CDR3 nucleotides read TGTGCCAGCAGCACGGACTGGGGAGAGACCCAGTACTTC. It specifies CASSTDWGETQYF. The gene calls are TRBV13 and TRBJ2-5; tentatively, D is TRBD2 (5 bases). Trimming pared 5 bases from V and 4 bases from J, leaving 11 bases between. The CDR3 is made up of 13 amino acids. Germline CDR1 PRHDT, CDR2 FYEKMQ (reference sequence).